This T cell receptor (beta chain) was recorded in a study of shared clonotypes between healthy human individuals. Per sorted-subset replicate PCR, input was roughly 200 ng DNA, representing roughly 30,000 T cell genomes. Generated by immunoSEQ multiplex PCR, the TCRdb table keeps only in-frame clones and is missing some. Of 2 million to 2.5 million clones in the sample, 80% to 95% were seen once. Trimming cost V 5 bases and J 3 bases, with 7 bases left between them. Germline CDR1 reads SSHAT; CDR2 reads FNYEAQ (reference sequence). The CDR3 consists of 13 residues. This TCR was recovered from a man between 18 and 29 years old in good health. Some clones in this sample may be carry-over from other donors' samples. Sequencing input: naive CD4+ T cells from PBMCs. The subset denotes: CD45RA+ positively selected. This sequence joins TRBV7-7 and TRBJ2-2; tentatively, D is TRBD1 (5 bases). The CDR3 nucleotides read TGTGCCAGCAGCAAAGGGGACACCGGGGAGCTGTTTTTT. It is translated as CASSKGDTGELFF.